The clone carrying this T cell receptor (beta chain) was detected only a few times. Its specificity is not known. These data come from a study of T cell repertoires in cytomegalovirus infection. Study as a whole: Shared public TCR beta signatures pointed to both CMV infection and a matching HLA type.

The CDR3 length is 14 residues. Germline assignment: CDR1 SGHVS and CDR2 FNYEAQ. The trim removed 0 bases at V and 6 bases at J, leaving 5 bases unmatched. The study, taken as a whole, reports: Based on cumulative public TCR beta family frequency, carriers of CMV plus the relevant HLA were identified. CMV-specific HLA-C-restricted TCR beta clonotypes dominated the ex vivo response.

TCRdb reprocessed the reads with MiXCR, giving one entry per CDR3 protein. Altogether 680,000 or so distinct CDR3 sequences are present, 35% being singletons, with the ten largest covering 2.5% to 3%. The TCR was taken from a human donor in good health (CMV status not recorded). Some clones in this sample may be carry-over from other donors' samples. The sequenced sample was PBMCs. The chain recombines TRBV7-6 with TRBJ2-7; 7 positions match TRBD1. CDR3 coding DNA: TGTGCCAGCAGCTTAGCGGGGGCAGGGGGCGAGCAGTACTTC. Protein: CASSLAGAGGEQYF.